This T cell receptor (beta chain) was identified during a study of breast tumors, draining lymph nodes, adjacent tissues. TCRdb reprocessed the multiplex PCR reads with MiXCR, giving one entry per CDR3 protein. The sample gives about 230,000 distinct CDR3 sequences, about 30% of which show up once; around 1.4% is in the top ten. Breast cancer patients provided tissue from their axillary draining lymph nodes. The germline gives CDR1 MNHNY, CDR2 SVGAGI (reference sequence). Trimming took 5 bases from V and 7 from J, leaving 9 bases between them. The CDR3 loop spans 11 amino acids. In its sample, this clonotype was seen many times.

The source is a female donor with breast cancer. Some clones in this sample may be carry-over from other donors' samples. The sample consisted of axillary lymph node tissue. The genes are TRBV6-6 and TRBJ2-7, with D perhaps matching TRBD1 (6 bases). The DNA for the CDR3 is TGTGCCAGCAGTCGTACAGGGGAGCAGTACTTC. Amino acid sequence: CASSRTGEQYF.